The TCR beta chain under discussion was sequenced for a study of shared clonotypes between healthy human individuals. Investigators divided CD4+ cells into CD45RA+ naive and CD45RA-negative memory subsets. Profiling relied on immunoSEQ multiplex PCR, and the TCRdb table lists in-frame clones only, not all of them. The data show more than 2,000,000 clones, approximately 92% seen once. There are 13 residues in the CDR3. Germline CDR1 MNHEY, CDR2 SVGAGI. The V end lost 5 bases, the J end lost 4 bases, and 11 bases lay between the germline ends. This receptor was obtained from a man aged 18 to 30 in good health. Sequenced input: naive CD4+ T cells sorted from blood. The subset is: CD45RA+ positively selected. V is TRBV6-5 and J is TRBJ1-2; D remains unclear. The CDR3 reads CASSQQPFYGYTF. The CDR3 DNA reads TGTGCCAGCAGTCAGCAGCCTTTCTATGGCTACACCTTC.